This record covers a single T cell receptor beta chain. What it binds is not known. This record belongs to a study of T cell responses to AZD1222 COVID-19 vaccine. Study observations and caveats: Seropositive AZD1222 recipients at baseline numbered only five to seven. The sample set comprised mostly white British donors with more females, and clonal diversity was possibly underestimated. Scientists sampled the repertoires only once the peak T cell response had passed. A reported finding is that nearly half of spike-specific TCRs target unmutated variant regions.

The table came from immunoSEQ multiplex PCR; TCRdb's copy has only in-frame clones and leaves some out. The sample carries more than 75,000 clones, 90% recorded once. This CDR3 comprises 15 residues. Per the germline V gene, CDR1 is MNHEY and CDR2 is SVGAGI. After removal of 10 bases from V and 4 bases from J, the junction contained 12 bases not matched to a gene. The sequences come from peripheral blood, collected 28 days after the second AZD1222 dose. This TCR was recovered from an adult who received the AZD1222 COVID-19 vaccine. The chain links TRBV6-5 to TRBJ1-3, with TRBD1 identical over 8 bases. The CDR3 sequence is CATSRTGTGGNTIYF. DNA for the CDR3: TGTGCCACATCTAGGACAGGGACGGGAGGAAACACCATATATTTT.